This T cell receptor beta chain originates from a study of prognosis after radiotherapy for stage I lung cancer. Study overall: Between early 2018 and January 2019, patients with stage I non-small cell lung cancer were enrolled.

CDR3 length: 15 amino acids. CDR1 is SGHAT, CDR2 FQNNGV, per germline. Trimming took 3 bases from V and 4 from J; bases not matched to a gene: 4. Overall study findings and caveats: After stereotactic body radiation therapy, unique TCR clone counts dropped from a median of 10,088 to 6,861. Divergent TRBV and TRBJ gene usage has reportedly been observed between patients with and without metastases.

As concerns this clonotype: The target antigen is unknown. This likely stems from a read error, as it lies one base from a far larger clone.

By two-round multiplex PCR, the TCR beta CDR3 was amplified from genomic DNA. Round one of PCR was performed, and it used primers specific to each TRBV and TRBJ gene. TCRdb recomputed calls from the multiplex PCR reads with MiXCR, one row per CDR3 protein. Seen here are over 12,000 distinct CDR3 sequences, about 55% observed once, and the top ten hold about 25%. Sequencing was performed on PBMCs, taken before or after stereotactic body radiation therapy (not recorded which). J is TRBJ2-1 and V is TRBV11-2, with TRBD2 matching over 9 bases. The origin of this receptor is a donor at least 50 years old with non-small cell lung cancer. DNA of the CDR3: TGTGCCAGCAGCTTCGGGACTAGCAGGTACAATGAGCAGTTCTTC. It translates to CASSFGTSRYNEQFF.